The 16 T cell receptor beta chains in this list originate from one sample, sequenced in a study of beta chain features in type 1 diabetes. Every bit of the isolated RNA underwent reverse transcription, so sequencing read expressed TCRB transcripts. The repertoire was sequenced with immunoSEQ multiplex PCR; TCRdb's copy has only in-frame clones and lacks some. The sample has about 340,000 clones, approximately 8% seen once. The specimen was central memory CD4+ T cells from blood. These receptors originate from a woman younger than 30 in good health.

The rearrangement links TRBV12-2 to TRBJ1-5; the tabulated D call, TRBD1, remains unverified against the DNA. TRBV12-2 is listed as a pseudogene. This CDR3 has 19 residues. The CDR3 nucleotides are TGTGCAAGTCGCTGTAGACAGGCGATAGACCTTTGTGGCAATCAGCCCCAGCATTTT. This encodes CASRCRQAIDLCGNQPQHF.

This clone was recorded many times. The genes are TRBV4-2 and TRBJ2-1; possibly TRBD2 for D (5 bases). The CDR3 runs to 17 residues. Germline loops: CDR1 LGHNA, CDR2 YNFKEQ. Trimming took off 9 bases at V and 0 bases at J, with 21 bases between the two ends. The CDR3 here is CASRPADSYNSYNEQFF. The DNA for the CDR3 is TGTGCCAGTCGGCCCGCGGACTCGTACAACTCCTACAATGAGCAGTTCTTC.

V and J are TRBV29-1 and TRBJ2-6, with D possibly being TRBD1 (6 bases). Germline loops: CDR1 SQVTM, CDR2 ANQGSEA. CDR3 length: 17 amino acids. The CDR3 protein is CRVWDTITASGANVLTF. The DNA of the CDR3 is TGCAGAGTATGGGACACCATCACCGCCTCTGGGGCCAACGTCCTGACTTTC. The whole variable domain, filled in from reference TRBV29-1 and TRBJ2-6, reads SAVISQKPSRDICQRGTSLTIQCQVDSQVTMMFWYRQQPGQSLTLIATANQGSEATYESGFVIDKFPISRPNLTFSTLTVSNMSPEDSSIYLCRVWDTITASGANVLTFGAGSRLTVL.

This chain links TRBV18 with TRBJ1-3; the D is unclear. CDR1 is KGHSH, CDR2 LQKENI, per germline. This CDR3 comprises 14 residues. Between the trimmed V and J ends, which lost 6 bases and 1 base, there was a span of 10 bases. CDR3 protein: CASSTGSSGNTIYF. The CDR3 DNA follows: TGTGCCAGCTCGACCGGTTCATCTGGAAACACCATATATTTT.

This clone came up many times. The J gene is TRBJ2-1, the V gene TRBV19; D perhaps matches TRBD2 (5 bases). Germline CDR1 LNHDA, CDR2 SQIVND (reference sequence). The ends were cut back, 2 bases at V and 9 bases at J, with 20 bases in the middle. The CDR3 totals 16 residues. CDR3 region: CASSILVGAGSGEQFF. The DNA of the CDR3 is TGTGCCAGTAGTATACTGGTGGGCGCGGGTTCGGGTGAGCAGTTCTTC.

A few counts support this clone. The chain carries TRBV7-2 and TRBJ2-7; weak D call: TRBD2 (6 bases). CDR1 and CDR2 from the germline V gene are SGHTA and FQGNSA. Trimming stripped 4 bases from V and 5 bases from J, with 15 bases between. The CDR3 runs to 14 residues. For the CDR3, the DNA is TGTGCCAGCAGCTCGTACCAAGCGGGCGACGAGCAGTACTTC. Translating gives CASSSYQAGDEQYF.

A remark on this clone: Other nucleotide sequences in the sample specify the same CDR3. The rearrangement joins TRBV27 to TRBJ2-7, with 11 bases lining up with TRBD1. This CDR3 has 14 amino acids. The trim removed 8 bases at V and 1 base at J, leaving 4 bases unmatched. Germline V gene sequence: CDR1 MNHEY, CDR2 SMNVEV (reference sequence). In DNA, the CDR3 is TGTGCCAGCTCCCGGGACAGGGGGTCCTACGAGCAGTACTTC. As protein: CASSRDRGSYEQYF.

The chain links TRBV5-4 to TRBJ2-4; 9 bases fit TRBD2. The CDR3 is made up of 16 amino acids. The germline V gene has CDR1 SGHNT and CDR2 YYREEE (reference sequence). Trimming cost V 4 bases and J 2 bases; bases outside gene matches: 7. This CDR3 reads CASSTGTSRTKNIQYF. As DNA, the CDR3 is TGTGCCAGCAGCACAGGGACTAGCCGCACCAAAAACATTCAGTACTTC. Full variable domain (rest looked up from reference TRBV5-4 and TRBJ2-4): ETGVTQSPTHLIKTRGQQVTLRCSSQSGHNTVSWYQQALGQGPQFIFQYYREEENGRGNFPPRFSGLQFPNYSSELNVNALELDDSALYLCASSTGTSRTKNIQYFGAGTRLSVL.

This clone was seen ten or more times. The chain joins TRBV11-3 to TRBJ2-1; D remains ambiguous. The germline CDR1 and CDR2 sequences are SGHNT and YENEEA. V was clipped by 6 bases and J by 4 bases, with 7 bases between them. CDR3 length: 12 residues. The CDR3 reads CASSDGYNEQFF. The CDR3 region has the DNA TGTGCCAGCAGTGACGGGTACAATGAGCAGTTCTTC. Together with reference TRBV11-3 and TRBJ2-1, the CDR3 gives the full variable domain: EAGVVQSPRYKIIEKKQPVAFWCNPISGHNTLYWYLQNLGQGPELLIRYENEEAVDDSQLPKDRFSAERLKGVDSTLKIQPAELGDSAVYLCASSDGYNEQFFGPGTRLTVL.

This clone was counted a few times. CDR3 bases: TGTGCCAGCAGCTTAGGTAGAGCTAACTATGGCTACACCTTC. Translating gives CASSLGRANYGYTF. This rearrangement joins TRBV7-2 to TRBJ1-2; the D is unclear. The germline gives CDR1 SGHTA, CDR2 FQGNSA. The V and J ends lost 1 base and 0 bases respectively, with 6 bases between them. This CDR3 contains 14 residues.

This clone was picked up a small number of times. V is TRBV5-1 and J is TRBJ2-7; the D is unclear. The CDR3 covers 14 residues. Per germline, CDR1 SGHRS and CDR2 YFSETQ. Trimming took 0 bases from V and 5 from J, leaving 12 bases between them. The CDR3, as DNA: TGCGCCAGCAGCTTGGATAGGTTGGTGGACGAGCAGTACTTC. Its protein product is CASSLDRLVDEQYF. Full variable domain (outside the CDR3, taken from reference TRBV5-1 and TRBJ2-7): KAGVTQTPRYLIKTRGQQVTLSCSPISGHRSVSWYQQTPGQGLQFLFEYFSETQRNKGNFPGRFSGRQFSNSRSEMNVSTLELGDSALYLCASSLDRLVDEQYFGPGTRLTVT.

This clone was seen more than once but under ten times. The CDR3 bases are TGTGCCAGCAGCTCTACCGGGACAGGTGCCTACGAGCAGTACTTC. It yields the protein CASSSTGTGAYEQYF. The chain uses TRBV7-9 and TRBJ2-7, with 8 bases identical to TRBD1. This CDR3 has 15 amino acids. Germline-derived CDR1 and CDR2 are SEHNR and FQNEAQ (reference sequence). V shed 4 bases, J shed 2 bases, and the junction held 7 bases outside the gene matches.

This clone turned up a few times. The V gene is TRBV29-1, the J gene TRBJ2-5; D remains unclear. Deletions cut 7 bases from V and 0 bases from J, with 9 bases between. CDR3 length: 12 residues. Germline-derived CDR1 and CDR2 are SQVTM and ANQGSEA. CDR3 DNA: TGCAGCGGGACGACAAACCAAGAGACCCAGTACTTC. This sequence encodes CSGTTNQETQYF.

In its sample, this clone was seen a few times. This rearrangement joins TRBV9 to TRBJ1-2, with D possibly matching TRBD1 (5 bases). Germline assignment: CDR1 SGDLS and CDR2 YYNGEE. The germline V and J ends were trimmed by 3 bases and 7 bases, with 16 bases remaining between them. The CDR3 spans 14 residues. The CDR3 sequence is CASSAPPGRPGYTF. The CDR3 DNA reads as TGTGCCAGCAGCGCCCCACCGGGACGGCCTGGCTACACCTTC.

The chain uses TRBV6-5 and TRBJ1-1; 7 bases fit TRBD1. After removal of 3 bases from V and 3 bases from J, the junction contained 4 bases not matched to a gene. The CDR3 has 14 amino acids. CDR1 is MNHEY, CDR2 SVGAGI, per germline. The chain's CDR3 is CASSYGTEDTEAFF. CDR3 DNA sequence: TGTGCCAGCAGTTATGGGACAGAAGACACTGAAGCTTTCTTT.

There are a few counts of this clone. V usage is TRBV7-2 and J usage is TRBJ2-7; D is perhaps TRBD2 (5 bases). V lost 2 bases, J lost 0 bases, and 11 bases lay in between. CDR1 is SGHTA, CDR2 FQGNSA, per germline. This CDR3 contains 15 residues. This chain's CDR3 is CASSLHQRSSYEQYF. The CDR3 nucleotides are TGTGCCAGCAGCTTACACCAGCGGAGCTCCTACGAGCAGTACTTC.